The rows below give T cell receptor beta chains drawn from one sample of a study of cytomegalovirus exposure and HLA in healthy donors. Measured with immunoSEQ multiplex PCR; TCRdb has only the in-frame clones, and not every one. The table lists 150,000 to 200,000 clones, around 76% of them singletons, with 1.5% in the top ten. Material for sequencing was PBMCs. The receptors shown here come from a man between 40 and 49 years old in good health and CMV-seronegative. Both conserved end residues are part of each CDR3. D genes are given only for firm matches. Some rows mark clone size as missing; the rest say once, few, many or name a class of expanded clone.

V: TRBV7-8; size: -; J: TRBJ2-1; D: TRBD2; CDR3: CASSGPTDSGLAGRNNEQFF; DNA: TGTGCCAGCAGCGGACCAACCGACTCCGGACTAGCGGGAAGGAACAATGAGCAGTTCTTC
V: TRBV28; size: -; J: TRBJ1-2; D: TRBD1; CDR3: CASSIYGAGGFGYTF; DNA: TGTGCCAGCAGTATTTACGGCGCAGGGGGCTTTGGCTACACCTTC
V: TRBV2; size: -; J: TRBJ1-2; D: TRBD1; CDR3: CASTTPGTGVRGYTF; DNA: TGTGCCAGCACCACACCCGGGACAGGAGTTCGGGGCTACACCTTC
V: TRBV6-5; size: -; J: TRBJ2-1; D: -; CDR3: CASSYSGAVPNEQFF; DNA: TGTGCCAGCAGTTACTCGGGAGCGGTCCCCAATGAGCAGTTCTTC
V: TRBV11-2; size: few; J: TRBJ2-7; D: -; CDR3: CASRSTGLYEQYF; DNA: TGTGCCAGCAGATCTACAGGTCTCTACGAGCAGTACTTC
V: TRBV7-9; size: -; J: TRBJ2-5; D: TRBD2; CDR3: CASSFEGLAETQYF; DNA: TGTGCCAGCAGCTTTGAAGGACTAGCGGAGACCCAGTACTTC
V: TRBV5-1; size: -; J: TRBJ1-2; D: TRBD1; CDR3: CASRQTGTGLAYGYTF; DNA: TGCGCCAGCAGGCAAACCGGGACAGGCTTAGCCTATGGCTACACCTTC
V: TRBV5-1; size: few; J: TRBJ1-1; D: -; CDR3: CASSFGGNTEAFF; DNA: TGCGCCAGCAGCTTCGGGGGGAACACTGAAGCTTTCTTT
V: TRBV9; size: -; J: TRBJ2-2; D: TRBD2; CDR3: CASSGRLALNTGELFF; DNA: TGTGCCAGCAGCGGACGACTAGCCCTGAACACCGGGGAGCTGTTTTTT
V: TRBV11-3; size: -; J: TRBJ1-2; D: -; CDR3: CASSLDGQGYGYTF; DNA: TGTGCCAGCAGCTTAGATGGGCAGGGGTATGGCTACACCTTC
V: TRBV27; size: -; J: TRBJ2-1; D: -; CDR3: CASSPAGLSYNEQFF; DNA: TGTGCCAGCAGTCCAGCGGGTCTCTCCTACAATGAGCAGTTCTTC
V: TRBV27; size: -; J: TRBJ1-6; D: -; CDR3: CASSLPGRPNSPLHF; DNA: TGTGCCAGCAGTTTACCAGGGCGGCCTAATTCACCCCTCCACTTT
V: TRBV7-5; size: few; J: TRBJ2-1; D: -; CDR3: CARSHGQDLPPFF; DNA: TGTGCCAGAAGCCACGGACAAGACCTACCCCCGTTCTTC
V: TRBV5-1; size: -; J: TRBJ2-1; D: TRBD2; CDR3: CASSAGLATYYNEQFF; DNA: TGCGCCAGCAGCGCCGGACTAGCGACATACTACAATGAGCAGTTCTTC
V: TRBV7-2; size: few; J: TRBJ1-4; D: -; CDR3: CASSPTTGQNGEKLFF; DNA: TGTGCCAGCAGCCCCACGACCGGACAAAACGGTGAAAAACTGTTTTTT
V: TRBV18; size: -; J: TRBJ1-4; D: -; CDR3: CASSPENSRGEKLFF; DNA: TGTGCCAGCTCACCAGAAAACTCACGGGGAGAAAAACTGTTTTTT
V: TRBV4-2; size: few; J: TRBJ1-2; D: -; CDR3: CASSQVGGNYGYTF; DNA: TGTGCCAGCAGCCAAGTGGGGGGTAACTATGGCTACACCTTC
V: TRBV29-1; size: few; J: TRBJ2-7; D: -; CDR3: CSVERGRGKDEQYF; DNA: TGCAGCGTTGAGAGGGGCAGGGGAAAAGACGAGCAGTACTTC
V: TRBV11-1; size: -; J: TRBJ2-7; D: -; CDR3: CASSLGATSRGYEQYF; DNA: TGTGCCAGCAGCTTAGGCGCAACTAGTAGGGGGTACGAGCAGTACTTC
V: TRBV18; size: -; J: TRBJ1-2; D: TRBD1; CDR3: CASSPGQTTNYGYTF; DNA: TGTGCCAGCTCACCGGGACAGACGACTAACTATGGCTACACCTTC
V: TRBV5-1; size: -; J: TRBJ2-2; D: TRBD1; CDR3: CASSFSTGGANTGELFF; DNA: TGCGCCAGCAGCTTTTCGACAGGGGGGGCGAACACCGGGGAGCTGTTTTTT
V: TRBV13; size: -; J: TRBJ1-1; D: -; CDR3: CASSLGGQREAFF; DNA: TGTGCCAGCAGCTTAGGGGGTCAACGGGAGGCTTTCTTT
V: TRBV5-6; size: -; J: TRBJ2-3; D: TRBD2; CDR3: CASSRSGSRDTQYF; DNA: TGTGCCAGCAGCCGGAGCGGGAGTCGAGATACGCAGTATTTT
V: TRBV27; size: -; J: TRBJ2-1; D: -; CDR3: CASSTTGYNEQFF; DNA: TGTGCCAGCAGTACGACAGGCTACAATGAGCAGTTCTTC
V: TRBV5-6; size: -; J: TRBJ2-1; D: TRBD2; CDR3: CASSPIYAGGSEQFF; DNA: TGTGCCAGCAGCCCGATATATGCGGGAGGGAGTGAGCAGTTCTTC
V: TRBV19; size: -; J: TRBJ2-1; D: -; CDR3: CASSTGISYNEQFF; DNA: TGTGCCAGTAGTACGGGAATCTCCTACAATGAGCAGTTCTTC
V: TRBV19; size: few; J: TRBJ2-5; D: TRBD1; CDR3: CASSQTGTEETQYF; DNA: TGTGCCAGTAGTCAGACAGGGACGGAAGAGACCCAGTACTTC
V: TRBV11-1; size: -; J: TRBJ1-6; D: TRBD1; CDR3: CASSQQGNNSPLHF; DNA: TGTGCCAGCAGCCAACAGGGGAATAATTCACCCCTCCACTTT
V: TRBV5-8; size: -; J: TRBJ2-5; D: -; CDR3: CASSLEPSVETQYF; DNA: TGTGCCAGCAGCTTAGAACCCTCGGTGGAGACCCAGTACTTC
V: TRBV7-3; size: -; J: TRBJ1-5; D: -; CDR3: CASSLGSGSGGQPQHF; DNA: TGTGCCAGCAGCTTAGGTTCGGGGTCGGGCGGTCAGCCCCAGCATTTT
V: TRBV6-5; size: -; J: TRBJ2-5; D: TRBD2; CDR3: CASSYSGTSGQETQYF; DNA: TGTGCCAGCAGTTACTCCGGGACTAGCGGGCAAGAGACCCAGTACTTC
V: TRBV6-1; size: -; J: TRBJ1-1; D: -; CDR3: CASSDRTPMGAFF; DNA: TGTGCCAGCAGTGACAGGACACCCATGGGAGCTTTCTTT
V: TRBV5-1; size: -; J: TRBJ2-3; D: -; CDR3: CASSPIRGKKADTQYF; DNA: TGCGCCAGCAGCCCCATCCGGGGAAAGAAGGCAGATACGCAGTATTTT
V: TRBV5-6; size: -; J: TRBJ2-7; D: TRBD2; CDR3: CASSPGTRLSYEQYF; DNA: TGTGCCAGCAGCCCGGGGACTAGACTCTCCTACGAGCAGTACTTC
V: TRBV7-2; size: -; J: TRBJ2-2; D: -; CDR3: CASSLEGAGTGELFF; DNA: TGTGCCAGCAGCTTGGAGGGGGCGGGCACCGGGGAGCTGTTTTTT
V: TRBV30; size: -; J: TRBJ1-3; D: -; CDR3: CAWGGWTNGNTIYF; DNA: TGTGCCTGGGGAGGTTGGACCAATGGAAACACCATATATTTT
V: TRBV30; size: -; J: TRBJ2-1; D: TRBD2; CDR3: CAWSGLAGGPGNEQFF; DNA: TGTGCCTGGAGTGGACTAGCGGGAGGGCCTGGTAATGAGCAGTTCTTC
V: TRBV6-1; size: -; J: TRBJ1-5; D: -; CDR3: CASLRENYQPQHF; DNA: TGTGCCAGCCTCAGGGAAAATTATCAGCCCCAGCATTTT
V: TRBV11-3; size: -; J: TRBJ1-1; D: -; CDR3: CASSFVRGSYTEAFF; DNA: TGTGCCAGCAGCTTTGTTAGGGGTTCGTACACTGAAGCTTTCTTT
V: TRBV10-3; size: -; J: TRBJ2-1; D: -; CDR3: CAISETIEQFF; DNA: TGTGCCATCAGTGAGACAATCGAGCAGTTCTTC
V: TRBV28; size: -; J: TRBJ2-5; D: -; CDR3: CASRRETQYF; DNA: TGTGCCAGCCGGAGAGAGACCCAGTACTTC
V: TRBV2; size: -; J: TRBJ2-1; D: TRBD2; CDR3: CASMGLVGEQFF; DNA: TGTGCCAGCATGGGACTAGTTGGTGAGCAGTTCTTC
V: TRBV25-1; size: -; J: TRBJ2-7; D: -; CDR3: CASSDNPPRHEQYF; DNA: TGTGCCAGCAGTGATAACCCCCCGAGGCACGAGCAGTACTTC
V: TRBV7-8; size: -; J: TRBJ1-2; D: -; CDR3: CASSARFTAYGYTF; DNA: TGTGCCAGCAGCGCCAGGTTTACGGCCTATGGCTACACCTTC
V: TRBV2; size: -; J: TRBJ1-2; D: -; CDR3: CASSDPANYGYTF; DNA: TGTGCCAGCAGTGACCCAGCTAACTATGGCTACACCTTC
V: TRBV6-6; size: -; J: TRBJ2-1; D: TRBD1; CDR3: CASSSLGQGAINEQFF; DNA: TGTGCCAGCAGTTCCCTGGGACAGGGGGCGATCAATGAGCAGTTCTTC
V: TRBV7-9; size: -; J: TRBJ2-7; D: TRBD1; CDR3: CASSSMDRGNSYEQYF; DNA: TGTGCCAGCAGCTCTATGGACAGGGGGAATTCGTACGAGCAGTACTTC